This TCR beta chain was documented in a study of early T cells in non-severe SARS-CoV-2 infection. Turning to the study itself: The chains were unpaired, and the sequenced material was bulk RNA from unsorted whole blood.

CDR3 length: 14 residues. V lost 3 bases, J lost 0 bases, and 10 bases lay in between. Germline CDR1 and CDR2: SGDLS and YYNGEE. In the library, individual cDNA molecules carried attached unique molecular identifiers. Using its own MiXCR run on the 5' RACE reads, TCRdb lists one record per CDR3 protein. This sample yields tens of thousands of distinct CDR3 sequences, of which about 14% are seen a single time; roughly 12% belongs to the top ten. The source material was whole blood. The chain joins TRBV9 to TRBJ2-7; D remains unclear. This clonotype was sampled from an adult who was a healthcare worker with PCR-confirmed SARS-CoV-2 infection or an uninfected control (not recorded which). CDR3 amino acids: CASSALSSSYEQYF. CDR3 DNA: TGTGCCAGCAGCGCCCTTAGTAGCTCCTACGAGCAGTACTTC.